The sequence of this T cell receptor beta chain was determined in a study of cytomegalovirus exposure and HLA in healthy donors. General study points: As a later analysis showed, a missense DCLRE1C variant was linked to trimming of TCR beta V- and J-genes.

Primers for the PCR totalled 60 Vbeta and 13 Jbeta. The table came from immunoSEQ multiplex PCR; TCRdb's copy has only in-frame clones and leaves some out. This sample has 50,000 to 70,000 clones, with almost 80% found just once. The length of the CDR3 is 14 residues. Trimming left V 3 bases short and J 0 bases short, with 9 bases between. Germline V gene sequence: CDR1 ENHRY, CDR2 SYGVKD. Notes on this clone: Its antigen is unknown.

This sequence originates from a girl aged 10 to 17 in good health and CMV-seropositive. Sequenced sample: PBMCs. The chain has TRBV10-3 and TRBJ2-7; possible D gene TRBD2, 5 bases. The CDR3 loop is CAISERESSYEQYF. CDR3 coding DNA: TGTGCCATCAGTGAAAGGGAGAGCTCCTACGAGCAGTACTTC.